This TCR beta chain was captured in a study of cytomegalovirus exposure and HLA in healthy donors. The study's findings and limits: According to the study, roughly 180 TCR beta chains were cytomegalovirus-associated. In vitro testing confirmed a few CMV-associated chains as specific for CMV antigens.

Note on this clone: Its antigen remains unidentified.

Method: immunoSEQ multiplex PCR; TCRdb's copy keeps in-frame clones and lacks some. The sample records 60,000 to 85,000 clones, nearly 95% being singletons. Input material: PBMCs. This TCR was recovered from a man aged 18 to 30 in good health and CMV-seropositive.

The CDR3 coding sequence is TGTGCCAGCAGCTACAGGGGGCGCGACAATGAGCAGTTCTTC. This translates into CASSYRGRDNEQFF. This sequence joins TRBV13 and TRBJ2-1; the match to TRBD1 covers 9 bases. Germline trimming cut 4 bases from V and 5 bases from J; bases unmatched to any gene: 3. Germline V gives CDR1 PRHDT, CDR2 FYEKMQ (reference sequence). The CDR3 totals 14 residues.